The T cell receptor beta chain under discussion was sequenced for a study of T cells in Graves' hyperthyroidism and ophthalmopathy. This clonotype was recorded a few times. No antigen is known for it. An end of the junction does not agree with germline; a read error may underlie this. CDR3 size: 14 residues. The V gene's germline CDR1 is SGDLS and CDR2 YYNGEE. Whole-study results and caveats: Blood held most thyroid clonotypes expanded above 0.001 frequency. The model anticipated ophthalmopathy a median approximately 6.6 months pre-onset. By a 13 V-J model, ophthalmopathy was set apart from stable hyperthyroidism.

On the basis of clinical symptoms, serum thyroxine and TRAb, thyroid ultrasound and orbital computed tomography, diagnoses were made. Amplified TCR beta CDR3 regions came from RNA transcripts. TCR CDR3 underwent first-round RT-PCR with the HTBI primer set. TCRdb reanalysed the multiplex PCR reads using MiXCR and keeps one entry per CDR3 protein. The repertoire holds roughly 510,000 distinct CDR3 sequences, with 35% to 50% as singletons. The sequenced sample consisted of peripheral blood or thyroid tissue (not recorded which). The V gene is TRBV9, the J gene TRBJ2-7, with TRBD2 matching 12 bases. The receptor was derived from an adult woman with Graves' disease, either hyperthyroidism or ophthalmopathy (not recorded which). The CDR3 reads CAGSGLAGTYEQYF. In nucleotides, the CDR3 is TGTGCCGGCAGCGGACTAGCGGGAACCTACGAGCAGTACTTC.